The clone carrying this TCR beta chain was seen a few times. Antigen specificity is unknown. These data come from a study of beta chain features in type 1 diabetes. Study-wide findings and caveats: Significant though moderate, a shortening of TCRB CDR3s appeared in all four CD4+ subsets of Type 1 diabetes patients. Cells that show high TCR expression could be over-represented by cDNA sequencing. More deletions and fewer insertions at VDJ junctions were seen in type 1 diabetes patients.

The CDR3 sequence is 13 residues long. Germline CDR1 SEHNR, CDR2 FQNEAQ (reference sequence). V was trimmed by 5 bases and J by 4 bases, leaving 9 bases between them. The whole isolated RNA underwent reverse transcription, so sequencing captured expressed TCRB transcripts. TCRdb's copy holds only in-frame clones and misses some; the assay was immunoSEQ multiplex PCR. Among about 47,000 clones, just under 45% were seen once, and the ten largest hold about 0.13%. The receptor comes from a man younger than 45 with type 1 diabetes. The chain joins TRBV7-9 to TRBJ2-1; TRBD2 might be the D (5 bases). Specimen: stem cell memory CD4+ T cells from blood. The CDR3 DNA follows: TGTGCCAGCAGCCCCGGGGAGTACAATGAGCAGTTCTTC. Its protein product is CASSPGEYNEQFF.